The table lists the clone carrying this T cell receptor (beta chain) with a few counts. With V trimmed by 0 bases and J by 2 bases, 7 bases remained unmatched. This CDR3 has 16 amino acids. Germline assignment: CDR1 SGDLS and CDR2 YYNGEE. The data belong to a study of early T cells in non-severe SARS-CoV-2 infection. Study-level background: Sequencing of bulk RNA from unsorted whole blood was done, without chain pairing.

One entry per CDR3 protein results from TCRdb running MiXCR on the 5' RACE reads. Of some 57,000 distinct CDR3 sequences in the sample, roughly 10% were seen once. The source is an adult who was a healthcare worker with PCR-confirmed SARS-CoV-2 infection or an uninfected control (not recorded which). Sequencing was carried out using whole blood. The genes are TRBV9 and TRBJ2-5; 7 bases are a match to TRBD1. The CDR3 protein is CASSVDPGTVQETQYF. CDR3 nucleotide sequence: TGTGCCAGCAGCGTAGACCCGGGGACAGTTCAAGAGACCCAGTACTTC.